Here is one T cell receptor beta chain with its context. The data were obtained in a study of cytomegalovirus exposure and HLA in healthy donors. The PCR contained 60 Vbeta and 13 Jbeta primers. Profiling relied on immunoSEQ multiplex PCR, and the TCRdb table lists in-frame clones only, not all of them. The sample has under 250,000 clones; around 81% are singletons. V trimming: 0 bases; J trimming: 2 bases; junction bases outside the gene matches: 3. Germline assignment: CDR1 SGHNT and CDR2 YYREEE (reference sequence). CDR3 length: 15 amino acids. The chain joins TRBV5-4 to TRBJ2-7; TRBD2 matches 9 bases. Sequenced material: PBMCs. The clonotype was recovered from a man between 25 and 39 years old in good health and CMV-seronegative. The CDR3 nucleotides are TGTGCCAGCAGCTTGGACCCTAGCGGGGCCTACGAGCAGTACTTC. As protein: CASSLDPSGAYEQYF.